One sample yielded the 25 T cell receptor beta chains listed below, sequenced in a study of T cell responses to AZD1222 COVID-19 vaccine. Produced via immunoSEQ multiplex PCR; TCRdb's table is partial and in-frame only. The table lists fewer than 120,000 clones, over 85% of them singletons. The sequencing used peripheral blood, collected 28 days after the second AZD1222 dose. The receptor source for this set is an adult who received the AZD1222 COVID-19 vaccine.

J is TRBJ1-1 and V is TRBV3-1 (or the pseudogene TRBV3-2); D remains unclear. Looked up from germline, CDR1 is LGHDT and CDR2 is YNNKEL (reference sequence). The CDR3 is 14 residues long. Trimming removed 0 bases from V and 11 bases from J, with 16 bases in between. CDR3 coding DNA: TGTGCCAGCAGCCAAGAAGTCGCCGGCTCCCCCGCTTTCTTT. Translation: CASSQEVAGSPAFF.

The chain employs TRBV3-1 (or the pseudogene TRBV3-2) and TRBJ2-5; D is unresolved. Per the germline V gene, CDR1 is LGHDT and CDR2 is YNNKEL (reference sequence). Trimming stripped 0 bases from V and 5 bases from J, with 7 bases between. The CDR3 extends over 13 amino acids. The CDR3 region has the DNA TGTGCCAGCAGCCAAGAGTTGGTGGAGACCCAGTACTTC. Translating it yields CASSQELVETQYF.

This clone has a single count. V is TRBV5-4 and J is TRBJ1-4; no firm D call. V was trimmed by 0 bases and J by 7 bases, leaving 13 bases between them. This CDR3 contains 15 residues. Germline V gene data show CDR1 as SGHNT and CDR2 as YYREEE (reference sequence). The CDR3: CASSLGGRSGEKLFF. In nucleotides, the CDR3 is TGTGCCAGCAGCTTGGGGGGTAGGAGTGGTGAAAAACTGTTTTTT. Full variable domain (remainder filled in from reference TRBV5-4 and TRBJ1-4): ETGVTQSPTHLIKTRGQQVTLRCSSQSGHNTVSWYQQALGQGPQFIFQYYREEENGRGNFPPRFSGLQFPNYSSELNVNALELDDSALYLCASSLGGRSGEKLFFGSGTQLSVL.

The sample holds a few counts of this clone. Other DNA sequences of this sample code for an identical CDR3. The chain couples TRBV4-2 to TRBJ2-3, with D possibly matching TRBD2 (5 bases). The V end lost 2 bases, the J end lost 2 bases, and 8 bases lay between the germline ends. CDR3 length: 14 residues. Germline V gene lookup returns CDR1 LGHNA and CDR2 YNFKEQ. The CDR3 spells CASSQSGNTDTQYF. CDR3 sequence (DNA): TGTGCCAGCAGCCAATCCGGGAACACAGATACGCAGTATTTT.

The V gene is TRBV5-1, the J gene TRBJ2-3; a possible D gene is TRBD2 (6 bases). Trimming stripped 4 bases from V and 0 bases from J, with 9 bases between. Germline V gives CDR1 SGHRS, CDR2 YFSETQ. The CDR3 contains 14 residues. In nucleotides, the CDR3 is TGCGCCAGCAGCGGGAGGCATAGCACAGATACGCAGTATTTT. This encodes CASSGRHSTDTQYF.

This chain joins TRBV7-2 and TRBJ2-4; no clear D gene. Germline V lookup: CDR1 SGHTA, CDR2 FQGNSA. The CDR3 is 16 residues long. The V end was cut by 1 base, the J end by 7 bases, with 17 bases between. CDR3 sequence (DNA): TGTGCCAGCAGCTTAGGACCGAACCGGCTGGGGAACATTCAGTACTTC. Its protein product is CASSLGPNRLGNIQYF.

The rearrangement links TRBV9 to TRBJ2-1; D may be TRBD1 (5 bases). Germline loops: CDR1 SGDLS, CDR2 YYNGEE. The CDR3 length is 15 residues. V lost 0 bases to trimming and J lost 8 bases, with 15 bases between them. This chain's CDR3 is CASSVGWGVGYEQFF. CDR3 sequence (DNA): TGTGCCAGCAGCGTAGGGTGGGGCGTGGGGTATGAGCAGTTCTTC. Complete variable domain (other parts from reference TRBV9 and TRBJ2-1): DSGVTQTPKHLITATGQRVTLRCSPRSGDLSVYWYQQSLDQGLQFLIQYYNGEERAKGNILERFSAQQFPDLHSELNLSSLELGDSALYFCASSVGWGVGYEQFFGPGTRLTVL.

This clone was picked up one time. The genes are TRBV6-2 or TRBV6-3 and TRBJ1-5; TRBD1 matches at 8 bases. CDR3 length: 16 amino acids. Looked up from germline, CDR1 is MNHEY and CDR2 is SVGEGT. Trimming cost V 5 bases and J 0 bases; bases outside gene matches: 6. The CDR3 here is CASSPRTGYSNQPQHF. The CDR3 DNA reads TGTGCCAGCAGTCCCCGGACAGGGTATAGCAATCAGCCCCAGCATTTT.

The chain uses TRBV10-3 and TRBJ1-1; D unresolved. CDR3 length equals 12 residues. CDR1 and CDR2 (germline): ENHRY, SYGVKD. V was clipped by 4 bases and J by 11 bases, with 14 bases between them. This CDR3 reads CAISAQSSGAFF. Written as DNA, the CDR3 is TGTGCCATCAGTGCCCAGTCCAGCGGGGCTTTCTTT.

The DNA for the CDR3 is TGTGCCTGGAGACGTAAGGCTGAAGCTTTCTTT. This gives the protein CAWRRKAEAFF. The chain uses TRBV30 and TRBJ1-1; D is undetermined. Germline loops: CDR1 GTSNPN, CDR2 SVGIG (reference sequence). The CDR3 length is 11 residues. V lost 3 bases, J lost 6 bases, and 8 bases lay in between.

This clone was observed a handful of times. V is TRBV27 and J is TRBJ1-1, with D unclear. CDR1 and CDR2 from the germline V gene are MNHEY and SMNVEV (reference sequence). The CDR3 runs to 13 residues. Trimming removed 6 bases at V and 1 base at J, with 9 bases between. DNA for the CDR3: TGTGCCAGCAGCATCAGTGGGAACACTGAAGCTTTCTTT. Its protein is CASSISGNTEAFF.

This chain connects TRBV4-2 to TRBJ1-2; D might be TRBD1 (6 bases). CDR3 size: 13 residues. Germline V gives CDR1 LGHNA, CDR2 YNFKEQ. V lost 3 bases to trimming and J lost 4 bases, with 9 bases between them. CDR3 in amino acids: CASSHDRRYGYTF. The CDR3 DNA reads as TGTGCCAGCAGCCACGACAGGCGCTATGGCTACACCTTC.

The chain uses TRBV7-2 and TRBJ2-7; D gene ambiguous. V shed 4 bases and J shed 5 bases, with 12 bases lying between them. Per germline, CDR1 SGHTA and CDR2 FQGNSA. The CDR3 totals 13 residues. This CDR3 reads CASSSPDTDEQYF. In DNA form, the CDR3 reads TGTGCCAGCAGCTCCCCCGACACTGACGAGCAGTACTTC.

The chain carries TRBV6-6 and TRBJ2-7; TRBD1 aligns across 8 bases. The ends lost 3 bases at V and 0 bases at J; junction bases unmatched: 7. The CDR3 runs 16 residues. The germline CDR1 and CDR2 sequences are MNHNY and SVGAGI (reference sequence). Written as DNA, the CDR3 is TGTGCCAGCAGTTATATAGGACAGGGCCGCTCCTACGAGCAGTACTTC. Translated, it gives CASSYIGQGRSYEQYF.

This chain joins TRBV6-2 or TRBV6-3 and TRBJ2-5, with D perhaps assigned TRBD1 or TRBD2 (7 bases each). Between the trimmed V and J ends, which lost 5 bases and 7 bases, there was a span of 14 bases. Germline CDR1 MNHEY, CDR2 SVGEGT. The CDR3 is 13 residues long. The DNA of the CDR3 is TGTGCCAGCAGTCCCCCAGGGGGGGTGACCCAGTACTTC. Residues: CASSPPGGVTQYF.

The chain has TRBV4-3 and TRBJ2-5, with D possibly being TRBD2 (5 bases). CDR1 is LGHNA, CDR2 YSLEER, per germline. The CDR3 runs to 14 residues. Trimming pared 0 bases from V and 3 bases from J, leaving 8 bases between. CDR3 sequence (DNA): TGCGCCAGCAGCCAAGATAGGCGGGAAGAGACCCAGTACTTC. Its protein is CASSQDRREETQYF.

The V gene is TRBV5-1, the J gene TRBJ1-2, with D possibly TRBD1 on 5 matching bases. Trimming took off 0 bases at V and 3 bases at J, with 12 bases between the two ends. Germline CDR1 SGHRS, CDR2 YFSETQ. This CDR3 spans 15 amino acids. CDR3 protein: CASSLAVGVDYGYTF. In DNA form, the CDR3 reads TGCGCCAGCAGCTTGGCCGTGGGGGTCGACTATGGCTACACCTTC.

V is TRBV10-1 and J is TRBJ2-1, with a weak D call TRBD1 (6 bases). The germline V gene encodes CDR1 WNHNN and CDR2 SYGVQD (reference sequence). This CDR3 has 14 residues. The ends were cut back, 4 bases at V and 4 bases at J, with 11 bases in the middle. The DNA for the CDR3 is TGCGCCAGCAGTGGGACAGACCAGTACAATGAGCAGTTCTTC. As protein: CASSGTDQYNEQFF.

This chain joins TRBV7-2 and TRBJ1-2; TRBD1 matches at 10 bases. J was trimmed by 7 bases and V by 5 bases; bases with no gene match: 4. Germline V gene data show CDR1 as SGHTA and CDR2 as FQGNSA. This CDR3 region has 13 residues. In DNA form, the CDR3 reads TGTGCCAGCAGCGCCAGGGACAGGGGTGGCTACACCTTC. Its translation: CASSARDRGGYTF. Full variable domain (outside the CDR3, taken from reference TRBV7-2 and TRBJ1-2): GAGVSQSPSNKVTEKGKDVELRCDPISGHTALYWYRQSLGQGLEFLIYFQGNSAPDKSGLPSDRFSAERTGGSVSTLTIQRTQQEDSAVYLCASSARDRGGYTFGSGTRLTVV.

The V and J genes are TRBV6-5 and TRBJ1-2; 9 nucleotides match TRBD1. V lost 6 bases and J lost 6; bases outside the gene matches: 5. Germline CDR1 reads MNHEY; CDR2 reads SVGAGI. The CDR3 spans 13 residues. The CDR3 nucleotides read TGTGCCAGCAGCCGAGGGACAGGGAATGGCTACACCTTC. It specifies CASSRGTGNGYTF.

The rearrangement links TRBV6-5 to TRBJ1-6; D gene ambiguous. V was cut by 5 bases and J by 1 base, with 9 bases left in between. Germline values: CDR1 MNHEY, CDR2 SVGAGI. The length of the CDR3 is 15 residues. The CDR3 region has the DNA TGTGCCAGCAGTCGGGATGAGTCCTATAATTCACCCCTCCACTTT. Amino acids: CASSRDESYNSPLHF.

The rearrangement links TRBV5-6 to TRBJ2-7; possible D gene TRBD1, 5 bases. The CDR3 covers 14 residues. CDR1 and CDR2 from the germline V gene are SGHDT and YYEEEE. V shed 0 bases and J shed 1 base, with 8 bases lying between them. The DNA of the CDR3 is TGTGCCAGCAGCTTGGTTGACAGATCCTACGAGCAGTACTTC. It yields the protein CASSLVDRSYEQYF.

The chain carries TRBV7-2 and TRBJ2-1; 9 nucleotides line up with TRBD1. Looked up from germline, CDR1 is SGHTA and CDR2 is FQGNSA. The CDR3 is 16 residues long. V shed 5 bases and J 2 bases; nucleotides not matched to a gene: 7. The CDR3 protein is CASSLGTGYPYNEQFF. CDR3 bases: TGTGCCAGCAGCCTCGGGACAGGGTATCCCTACAATGAGCAGTTCTTC.

The rearrangement uses TRBV16 and TRBJ2-2; weak D call: TRBD1 (6 bases). V dropped 3 bases and J dropped 7 bases, with 15 bases sitting between them. CDR3 length: 15 residues. Germline V lookup: CDR1 KGHSY, CDR2 FQNENV. The CDR3 protein is CASSHLRGEVGELFF. CDR3 bases: TGTGCCAGCAGCCATCTCAGGGGCGAGGTCGGGGAGCTGTTTTTT.

The chain recombines TRBV7-9 with TRBJ1-5, with TRBD1 identical over 7 bases. Losses at the gene ends were 1 base for V and 0 bases for J; bases not matched to a gene: 6. This CDR3 is 17 amino acids long. From germline, CDR1 is SEHNR and CDR2 FQNEAQ (reference sequence). CDR3 bases: TGTGCCAGCAGCTTAGAGAAGGGGGCCTATAGCAATCAGCCCCAGCATTTT. Protein sequence: CASSLEKGAYSNQPQHF. Complete variable domain (other parts from reference TRBV7-9 and TRBJ1-5): DTGVSQNPRHKITKRGQNVTFRCDPISEHNRLYWYRQTLGQGPEFLTYFQNEAQLEKSRLLSDRFSAERPKGSFSTLEIQRTEQGDSAMYLCASSLEKGAYSNQPQHFGDGTRLSIL.